The 17 T cell receptor beta chains below all came from one sample that was sequenced in a study of shared clonotypes between healthy human individuals. TCRdb's table, derived via immunoSEQ multiplex PCR, lists solely in-frame clones and lacks some. The table includes approximately 980,000 clones, approximately 76% detected once. The sequenced sample consisted of memory CD4+ T cells sorted from blood. Subset of the sample: CD45RA-negative fraction. These receptors were taken from a man between 18 and 29 years old in good health.

The chain links TRBV18 to TRBJ2-1; D not resolved. Germline V gene sequence: CDR1 KGHSH, CDR2 LQKENI. The germline V and J ends were trimmed by 3 bases and 3 bases, with 6 bases remaining between them. The CDR3 contains 13 residues. The CDR3 sequence: CASSPPYYNEQFF. CDR3 nucleotides: TGTGCCAGCTCACCTCCCTACTACAATGAGCAGTTCTTC.

The chain uses TRBV30 and TRBJ1-4; D not certain. The ends were cut back, 8 bases at V and 3 bases at J, with 13 bases in the middle. The CDR3 consists of 13 residues. The germline gives CDR1 GTSNPN, CDR2 SVGIG (reference sequence). This CDR3 reads CAVFTLPNEKLFF. The CDR3 bases are TGTGCCGTTTTTACACTTCCTAATGAAAAACTGTTTTTT.

This clone was counted once. This sequence joins TRBV21-1 and TRBJ1-6. TRBV21-1 is a recognized pseudogene. CDR3 length: 16 residues. The CDR3 sequence is CASSSRVLSYNSPLHF. CDR3 DNA sequence: TGTGCCAGCAGCAGCCGGGTTCTCTCCTATAATTCACCCCTCCACTTT.

This chain connects TRBV7-2 to TRBJ2-3, with D hard to call. V lost 1 base and J 4 bases, leaving 15 bases between the germline ends. The CDR3 has 16 residues. The germline gives CDR1 SGHTA, CDR2 FQGNSA. The CDR3 DNA follows: TGTGCCAGCAGCTTAGGAGGTTGGGTGGCAGCAGATACGCAGTATTTT. It codes for CASSLGGWVAADTQYF. Variable domain in full (rest from reference TRBV7-2 and TRBJ2-3): GAGVSQSPSNKVTEKGKDVELRCDPISGHTALYWYRQSLGQGLEFLIYFQGNSAPDKSGLPSDRFSAERTGGSVSTLTIQRTQQEDSAVYLCASSLGGWVAADTQYFGPGTRLTVL.

This clone was counted between two and nine times. The sample has other DNA sequences that encode this CDR3 too. V and J are TRBV30 and TRBJ1-2; possibly TRBD1 for D (6 bases). CDR1 and CDR2 from the germline V gene are GTSNPN and SVGIG (reference sequence). The CDR3 totals 13 residues. V was pared by 2 bases and J by 2 bases, with 9 bases between. The CDR3 sequence is CAWSPGQNYGYTF. In nucleotides, the CDR3 is TGTGCCTGGAGTCCCGGACAGAACTATGGCTACACCTTC.

CDR3 residues: CASSTSYNEQFF. In DNA form, the CDR3 reads TGTGCCAGCAGCACTTCATACAATGAGCAGTTCTTC. The chain uses TRBV28 and TRBJ2-1; D not resolved. Germline V gene sequence: CDR1 MDHEN, CDR2 SYDVKM. The CDR3 spans 12 residues. Trimming took 6 bases from V and 4 from J, leaving 7 bases between them.

The chain combines TRBV4-1 with TRBJ2-5; 9 bases line up with TRBD1. Per the germline V gene, CDR1 is MGHRA and CDR2 is YSYEKL. V was clipped by 4 bases and J by 3 bases; unmatched bases: 3. The CDR3 totals 14 residues. CDR3 bases: TGCGCCAGCAGCCTACGGGACAGGGAAGAGACCCAGTACTTC. Translated, it gives CASSLRDREETQYF.

The chain is built from TRBV2 and TRBJ1-5; D is ambiguous. Germline V gene data show CDR1 as SNHLY and CDR2 as FYNNEI. CDR3 length equals 13 residues. V lost 0 bases, J lost 7 bases, and 7 bases lay in between. CDR3 protein: CASSEAEKQPQHF. The CDR3 nucleotides read TGTGCCAGCAGTGAAGCCGAGAAACAGCCCCAGCATTTT.

This chain joins TRBV4-2 and TRBJ1-6; TRBD1 matches 9 bases. Germline CDR1 is LGHNA and CDR2 is YNFKEQ. The CDR3 extends over 16 amino acids. Trimming at V came to 3 bases and at J to 10 bases, leaving 10 bases not matched to a gene. CDR3 region: CASSHFPGQGSSPLHF. The CDR3 bases are TGTGCCAGCAGCCATTTCCCGGGACAGGGCTCCTCACCCCTCCACTTT.

V usage is TRBV6-5 and J usage is TRBJ2-2; D unresolved. The V gene lost 5 bases and the J gene lost 5 bases, with 9 bases spanning the gap. Germline values: CDR1 MNHEY, CDR2 SVGAGI. The CDR3 length is 13 residues. CDR3 loop: CASSGRVTGELFF. The CDR3 DNA reads as TGTGCCAGCAGTGGTAGGGTAACCGGGGAGCTGTTTTTT.

The table lists this clone with a count of one. The chain combines TRBV14 with TRBJ1-6; D perhaps matches TRBD1 (6 bases). This CDR3 has 15 amino acids. Deletions cut 4 bases from V and 7 bases from J, with 14 bases between. The V gene's germline CDR1 is SGHDN and CDR2 FVKESK. The CDR3 DNA follows: TGTGCCAGCAGCCCTCGGACAGTGGAGAATTCACCCCTCCACTTT. Its translation: CASSPRTVENSPLHF.

The chain carries TRBV28 and TRBJ1-5, with TRBD1 identical over 7 bases. The V gene end was trimmed by 6 bases and the J gene end by 5 bases; junction bases not matched to a gene: 7. The CDR3 has 14 amino acids. CDR1 is MDHEN, CDR2 SYDVKM, per germline. CDR3 sequence: CASSPGQSYQPQHF. CDR3 coding DNA: TGTGCCAGCAGCCCGGGACAGTCTTATCAGCCCCAGCATTTT.

The chain is built from TRBV27 and TRBJ2-3; the D is unclear. This CDR3 spans 11 amino acids. Trimming removed 2 bases from V and 8 bases from J, with 5 bases in between. Per the germline V gene, CDR1 is MNHEY and CDR2 is SMNVEV (reference sequence). This CDR3 reads CASSLGGTQYF. For the CDR3, the DNA is TGTGCCAGCAGTTTAGGCGGTACGCAGTATTTT.

This chain connects TRBV4-3 to TRBJ2-4; the D is unclear. V lost 0 bases to trimming and J lost 7 bases, with 10 bases between them. Looked up from germline, CDR1 is LGHNA and CDR2 is YSLEER. The CDR3 has 14 amino acids. The CDR3 DNA follows: TGCGCCAGCAGCCAAGATGTCACCTCGAACATTCAGTACTTC. Translation: CASSQDVTSNIQYF.

The chain recombines TRBV9 with TRBJ2-5, with 7 bases identical to TRBD1. The V segment lost 4 bases and the J segment 4 bases; nucleotides outside the gene matches: 7. This CDR3 is built from 14 residues. CDR1 and CDR2 (germline): SGDLS, YYNGEE. CDR3 region: CASSPTTGRETQYF. The CDR3 region has the DNA TGTGCCAGCAGCCCGACGACAGGGCGAGAGACCCAGTACTTC.

The rearrangement links TRBV5-1 to TRBJ2-5; D might be TRBD1 or TRBD2, each matching 6 bases. In germline, CDR1 is SGHRS, CDR2 YFSETQ. This CDR3 is built from 17 residues. The V end was cut by 0 bases, the J end by 5 bases, with 20 bases between. Written as DNA, the CDR3 is TGCGCCAGCAGCTTGGAGCCGGGGGCGCCAGAGGGGGAGACCCAGTACTTC. It encodes CASSLEPGAPEGETQYF.

This chain's CDR3 is CASSSIAGRISYEQYF. Here the CDR3 DNA reads TGTGCCAGCAGTTCTATAGCCGGCAGAATCTCCTACGAGCAGTACTTC. This rearrangement joins TRBV27 to TRBJ2-7; the D is unclear. The germline V gene has CDR1 MNHEY and CDR2 SMNVEV (reference sequence). Trimming shortened V by 4 bases and J by 0 bases, and 16 bases separated the two germline ends. This CDR3 is built from 16 residues.